This TCR beta chain was identified during a study of T-cell memory formation after mild COVID-19. Study-wide context: Among the donors, TCR clusters were largely specific to each donor.

V shed 11 bases and J shed 1 base, with 13 bases lying between them. This CDR3 is 13 amino acids long. Germline V CDR1 and CDR2: SEHNR, FQNEAQ (reference sequence). Whole-study results and caveats: Cross-reactive memory seemingly joined, as some responding clones were found in pre-infection memory. Contracting CD4+ clones were located mainly in CM and EM, and CD8+ clones in EMRA.

TCRdb fed the 5' RACE reads into MiXCR, producing one record per CDR3 protein. The repertoire holds just under 550,000 distinct CDR3 sequences, with just over 20% as singletons. A word on this clonotype: Its specificity is not known.

The chain has TRBV7-9 and TRBJ2-3; no clear D. The sequenced material came from PBMCs or a T cell subset sorted from them (not recorded which). The clonotype was recovered from an adult woman who had mild COVID-19 (a few samples of this study predate the infection). Cell type and time point are not known. In DNA form, the CDR3 reads TGTGCCTGCGGTTGGGTGGGCACAGATACGCAGTATTTT. It is translated as CACGWVGTDTQYF. Variable domain in full (rest from reference TRBV7-9 and TRBJ2-3): DTGVSQNPRHKITKRGQNVTFRCDPISEHNRLYWYRQTLGQGPEFLTYFQNEAQLEKSRLLSDRFSAERPKGSFSTLEIQRTEQGDSAMYLCACGWVGTDTQYFGPGTRLTVL.